This TCR beta chain appears in the sequencing data of a study of blood T cell repertoires in COVID-19 (dated by TCRdb to about 2020). About the full investigation: Collaborator samples came from the United States, Italy and Spain and covered acute and convalescent phases of COVID-19. The prospective study material was composed of cDNA or gDNA derived from T cells, B-cell-depleted T cells, or PBMCs. The dataset comprised deeply sampled blood TCRbeta repertoires from subjects exposed to, actively infected with, or recovered from COVID-19. The repertoires were made available in a free public database intended to serve as a resource for research on the immune response to SARS-CoV-2. The samples were drawn from the first 160 participants of the ongoing ImmuneRACE study and from under 1,500 subjects provided by 6 global collaborators. The sample metadata nearly always contained a de-identified subject ID, COVID-19 status, age in years and sex. Where HLA class I and class II types were available, the types were taken from metadata supplied by the sample provider, not from assay-based typing. Study-wide conclusions, independent of this receptor: The amount of clinical and demographic metadata varied by source and participant and was provided uncurated.

The germline V gene sets CDR1 to KGHSH and CDR2 to LQKENI. Spanning cysteine to phenylalanine, the CDR3 consists of 15 amino acids. Here the CDR3 DNA is all that survives: 45 bases in frame from base 1. The trim is 1 base for V and 0 bases for J, with a gap of 7 bases between the germline ends. In the case of this clone: Its antigen specificity is not known. No quality values exist for individual bases; no much larger clone is one base distant.

Each collaborating institution followed its own protocols to collect whole blood in K2EDTA tubes. Collaborator samples were shipped for TCRbeta analysis as frozen whole blood, isolated PBMCs, or DNA extracted from either sample type. TCRbeta CDR3 regions were amplified from genomic DNA using the immunoSEQ Assay, a bias-controlled multiplex PCR. Turning to the authors' computational methods: Within the assay, amplification of reference gene primers was used to estimate how many nucleated cells each sample contained. Sequence reads were collapsed and filtered to measure the absolute abundance of every unique TCRbeta CDR3 rearrangement. For each sample, productive Simpson clonality was calculated by taking the square root of Simpson's diversity index across productive rearrangements. TCRdb took over this immuneACCESS table, retaining in-frame rearrangements with V and J assigned. Such tables are incomplete; in checked studies, under half of the missing clones stem from an unresolved V gene, and the remainder is unexplained. That table furnishes V, J and clone size, whereas the DNA furnished D and trimming. Counted in this sample were about 81,000 clones; around 80% of them appeared once. The ten largest make up approximately 7% of the sample.

This receptor was identified in a human donor in a cohort sampled during active COVID-19. The sequencing sample was made of peripheral blood. The sequence links TRBV18 to TRBJ1-5; 5 matching bases give a weak D call of TRBD1. The sequence in DNA is TGTGCCAGCTCACCACAGGGGCCTAGCAATCAGCCCCAGCATTTT. This is translated as CASSPQGPSNQPQHF.